This entry describes one TCR beta chain. Authors' methods: Estimated nucleated cell counts came from reference gene primer amplification. The data were produced by immunoSEQ multiplex PCR, yet TCRdb's version contains in-frame clones alone and is incomplete. The D gene and trimming were derived from the DNA, and the V and J assignments and clone size from that table. The profile shows 200,000 to 300,000 clones, roughly four fifths of them singletons. J was trimmed by 5 bases and V by 6 bases; bases with no gene match: 4. Germline V gene data show CDR1 as MNHEY and CDR2 as SMNVEV (reference sequence). This CDR3 comprises 13 residues. This entry belongs to a study of blood T cell repertoires in COVID-19. Study-level background: Samples representing acute and convalescent COVID-19 were sourced from the United States, Italy and Spain.

This rearrangement joins TRBV27 to TRBJ2-7, with 10 bases lining up with TRBD1. The sequence was obtained from a woman aged 70-85 years with acute or convalescent COVID-19. Sequences were obtained from peripheral blood. The CDR3 loop reads CASRGQGYNEQYF. DNA for the CDR3: TGTGCCAGCAGGGGACAGGGGTACAACGAGCAGTACTTC.